Sequencing of this T cell receptor (beta chain) was carried out in a study of blood T cells in healthy people across ages. Together with a sample-barcoded 5' primer, a J-beta primer mix was included in a second PCR lasting about 6 to 12 cycles. Individual samples furnished no less than 2.5 million CDR3-containing paired-end reads apiece. MiXCR, run by TCRdb on the 5' RACE reads, gives a single entry per CDR3 protein. The data hold about 1.4 million distinct CDR3 sequences, with approximately 59% observed a single time. What was sequenced was blood. This clonotype was sampled from a man aged 18 to 30 in good health.

The CDR3 spells CASSLKDRPYGYTF. CDR3 DNA sequence: TGTGCCAGCAGTCTAAAGGACAGGCCCTATGGCTACACCTTC. The rearrangement joins TRBV12-3 or TRBV12-4 to TRBJ1-2; 7 nucleotides align to TRBD1. The CDR3 totals 14 residues. The J segment lost 4 bases and the V segment lost 5 bases, leaving 7 bases of the junction unmatched.